This TCR beta chain came from a study of Ad26.COV2.S vaccination and SARS-CoV-2 variants. Here immunoSEQ multiplex PCR was the method, and the copy in TCRdb shows in-frame clones only, minus some. The sample shows over 400,000 clones, 92% of them seen only once. Specified treatment: 15 to 20 received Ad26.COV2.S at low or high dose, single or two shots; several received placebo; per-sample allocation not given. Sample collection was performed on day 63 after the first vaccine or placebo injection. Built on an Ad26 vector, the vaccine expressed Wuhan-strain SARS-CoV-2 spike. The input for sequencing was peripheral blood, taken in a trial of Ad26.COV2.S vaccine versus placebo. The clonotype comes from a person aged 18-65 years who received the Ad26.COV2.S COVID-19 vaccine or a placebo.

CDR3 coding DNA: TGCAGCGTCCGCGAGACAGGGGTTTCGGCTGGGGCCAACGTCCTGACTTTC. This gives the protein CSVRETGVSAGANVLTF. V and J are TRBV29-1 and TRBJ2-6; TRBD1 matches 8 bases. The V gene's germline CDR1 is SQVTM and CDR2 ANQGSEA. CDR3 size: 17 residues. The V and J ends lost 6 bases and 2 bases, in that order; junction bases with no gene match: 12.